The 18 T cell receptor beta chains reported below all come from one sample, sequenced in a study of blood T cell repertoires in COVID-19. Libraries were prepared by immunoSEQ multiplex PCR; TCRdb keeps only in-frame clonotypes and omits some of them. The sample shows fewer than 350,000 clones, nearly 90% of them seen only once. The sample consisted of PBMCs or T cells enriched from blood (not recorded which). These receptors were taken from a woman aged 18-30 years with acute COVID-19.

The V gene is TRBV12-3 or TRBV12-4, the J gene TRBJ2-7; D is unresolved. Trimming removed 1 base from V and 10 bases from J, with 8 bases in between. CDR3 length: 11 residues. The CDR3: CASSLGGRQYF. The CDR3 bases are TGTGCCAGCAGTTTAGGCGGCAGACAGTACTTC.

The CDR3 coding sequence is TGTGCCAGCAGCTTGTTGGGCGGGAGCTCCTACGAGCAGTACTTC. Translation gives CASSLLGGSSYEQYF. The V gene is TRBV5-5, the J gene TRBJ2-7; 7 positions agree with TRBD2. Germline V gives CDR1 SGHKS, CDR2 YYEKEE (reference sequence). V lost 1 base and J lost 0; bases outside the gene matches: 4. The CDR3 spans 15 residues.

The chain uses TRBV27 and TRBJ2-5, with D possibly matching TRBD2 (6 bases). This CDR3 has 14 residues. Germline-derived CDR1 and CDR2 are MNHEY and SMNVEV (reference sequence). Trimming left V 6 bases short and J 4 bases short, with 15 bases between. The chain's CDR3 is CASRLARTLETQYF. CDR3 coding DNA: TGTGCCAGCAGACTAGCCCGGACGTTAGAGACCCAGTACTTC.

The V call is TRBV7-2, the J call TRBJ2-7; TRBD2 matches 8 bases. The germline CDR1 and CDR2 sequences are SGHTA and FQGNSA. This CDR3 has 15 residues. The V and J ends lost 2 bases and 5 bases, in that order; junction bases with no gene match: 8. The CDR3 nucleotides are TGTGCCAGCAGCTTAAAGACGGGAGGGTGGGACGAGCAGTACTTC. This codes for CASSLKTGGWDEQYF.

This sequence joins TRBV10-3 and TRBJ2-3; possible D gene TRBD2, 5 bases. Germline loops: CDR1 ENHRY, CDR2 SYGVKD. Trimming shortened V by 10 bases and J by 6 bases, and 23 bases separated the two germline ends. This CDR3 contains 15 residues. The CDR3: CATSPSVLFVDTQYF. In nucleotides, the CDR3 is TGTGCCACTAGCCCGAGTGTCTTGTTTGTGGATACGCAGTATTTT.

The chain uses TRBV18 and TRBJ2-2; TRBD1 is a possible D gene (6 bases). Trimming removed 6 bases at V and 0 bases at J, with 14 bases between. The CDR3 runs to 16 residues. Germline V gene sequence: CDR1 KGHSH, CDR2 LQKENI. The CDR3 loop reads CASSLTGTSNTGELFF. The CDR3 nucleotides read TGTGCCAGCTCCCTAACAGGGACGTCGAACACCGGGGAGCTGTTTTTT. Full variable domain (rest looked up from reference TRBV18 and TRBJ2-2): NAGVMQNPRHLVRRRGQEARLRCSPMKGHSHVYWYRQLPEEGLKFMVYLQKENIIDESGMPKERFSAEFPKEGPSILRIQQVVRGDSAAYFCASSLTGTSNTGELFFGEGSRLTVL.

The gene calls are TRBV28 and TRBJ1-2; D perhaps matches TRBD1 (5 bases). The germline V and J ends were trimmed by 4 bases and 7 bases, with 19 bases remaining between them. Germline CDR1 and CDR2: MDHEN and SYDVKM. The CDR3 is 15 residues long. CDR3 loop: CASSSPARGRGGYTF. The CDR3 region has the DNA TGTGCCAGCAGTTCCCCCGCGCGGGGCCGGGGTGGCTACACCTTC.

This clone was picked up one time. CDR3 amino acids: CASSLGQGFNYEQYF. The CDR3, as DNA: TGTGCCAGCAGCTTGGGACAGGGCTTTAACTACGAGCAGTACTTC. The J gene is TRBJ2-7, the V gene TRBV5-8; 7 bases align to TRBD1. This CDR3 region has 15 residues. Germline loops: CDR1 SGHTS, CDR2 YDEGEE. With V trimmed by 0 bases and J by 3 bases, 6 bases remained unmatched.

The CDR3 nucleotides are TGTGCCACCAGCGCCGAGGGCAACACCGGGGAGCTGTTTTTT. It yields the protein CATSAEGNTGELFF. V and J are TRBV15 and TRBJ2-2; the D gene is possibly TRBD2 (5 bases). The CDR3 totals 14 residues. V was pared by 5 bases and J by 2 bases, with 9 bases between. Germline lookup yields CDR1 LNHNV and CDR2 YYDKDF (reference sequence).

This sequence joins TRBV19 and TRBJ1-6, with D tentatively TRBD1 (5 bases). This CDR3 is 17 amino acids long. With 6 bases removed from V and 7 bases from J, the gap between germline ends came to 22 bases. Germline assignment: CDR1 LNHDA and CDR2 SQIVND (reference sequence). DNA of the CDR3: TGTGCCAGTAGGAAAGTACAGGCCGGGGGGTTAAATTCACCCCTCCACTTT. It encodes CASRKVQAGGLNSPLHF. Full variable domain (missing parts from reference TRBV19 and TRBJ1-6): DGGITQSPKYLFRKEGQNVTLSCEQNLNHDAMYWYRQDPGQGLRLIYYSQIVNDFQKGDIAEGYSVSREKKESFPLTVTSAQKNPTAFYLCASRKVQAGGLNSPLHFGNGTRLTVT.

The sample holds a few counts of this clone. This sequence joins TRBV19 and TRBJ2-1, with 7 bases aligning to TRBD1. The CDR3 is 16 residues long. Germline trimming cut 2 bases from V and 5 bases from J; bases unmatched to any gene: 9. Germline-derived CDR1 and CDR2 are LNHDA and SQIVND (reference sequence). Here the CDR3 DNA reads TGTGCCAGTAGTATACGAGGGCAGGGGGTTAACAATGAGCAGTTCTTC. Translation gives CASSIRGQGVNNEQFF.

The chain has TRBV18 and TRBJ2-2, with 8 nucleotides matching TRBD1. Losses at the gene ends were 3 bases for V and 4 bases for J; bases not matched to a gene: 7. The germline gives CDR1 KGHSH, CDR2 LQKENI. The CDR3 is 16 residues long. CDR3 DNA: TGTGCCAGCTCACCTAATACAGGGGGATTCACCGGGGAGCTGTTTTTT. Its protein product is CASSPNTGGFTGELFF.

The J gene is TRBJ2-1, the V gene TRBV6-2 or TRBV6-3, with 13 bases that match TRBD2. Trimming cost V 0 bases and J 4 bases; bases outside gene matches: 9. This CDR3 spans 19 amino acids. CDR1 is MNHEY and CDR2 is SVGEGT in the germline V gene. The CDR3 DNA is TGTGCCAGCAGTTACTCATTCGGACTAGCGGGAGTTGGGTACAATGAGCAGTTCTTC. Its protein product is CASSYSFGLAGVGYNEQFF.

The chain couples TRBV27 to TRBJ2-7; the match to TRBD2 covers 12 bases. This CDR3 is built from 16 residues. Per the germline V gene, CDR1 is MNHEY and CDR2 is SMNVEV (reference sequence). V was pared by 5 bases and J by 2 bases, with 7 bases of the junction left unmatched. DNA for the CDR3: TGTGCCAGCAGTCCCTCTAGCGGGAGGGTACCCTACGAGCAGTACTTC. As protein: CASSPSSGRVPYEQYF.

V and J are TRBV5-1 and TRBJ2-2; the match to TRBD2 covers 14 bases. CDR3 size: 18 residues. J was trimmed by 5 bases and V by 0 bases; bases with no gene match: 6. Germline V lookup: CDR1 SGHRS, CDR2 YFSETQ. The CDR3, as DNA: TGCGCCAGCAGCTTGGGACTAGCGGGAGGGCCGAGGACCGGGGAGCTGTTTTTT. This sequence encodes CASSLGLAGGPRTGELFF.

Note on this clone: Germline and junction disagree at one end, which may indicate a read error. V is TRBV27 and J is TRBJ2-2; 7 positions agree with TRBD1. The CDR3 is made up of 14 amino acids. Per germline, CDR1 MNHEY and CDR2 SMNVEV (reference sequence). CDR3 in amino acids: CASSSTGNAGELFF. DNA of the CDR3: TGTGCCAGCAGTTCGACAGGGAACGCCGGGGAGCTGTTTTTT.

Concerning this clone: The germline gene is not matched at one end of the junction; a read error may be the cause. CDR3 DNA sequence: TGTGCCAGTAGTGCCGGGGACAGTGCCTTC. Translation gives CASSAGDSAF. The chain links TRBV19 to TRBJ1-2, with 7 bases identical to TRBD1. CDR3 size: 10 residues. Germline loops: CDR1 LNHDA, CDR2 SQIVND (reference sequence). Using reference TRBV19 and TRBJ1-2 for the parts outside the CDR3, the full variable domain is DGGITQSPKYLFRKEGQNVTLSCEQNLNHDAMYWYRQDPGQGLRLIYYSQIVNDFQKGDIAEGYSVSREKKESFPLTVTSAQKNPTAFYLCASSAGDSAFGSGTRLTVV.

V and J are TRBV18 and TRBJ2-7; weak D call: TRBD1 (6 bases). The germline CDR1 and CDR2 sequences are KGHSH and LQKENI. Trimming took off 3 bases at V and 6 bases at J, with 15 bases between the two ends. CDR3 length equals 14 residues. CDR3 sequence: CASSPTQGRGEQYF. The DNA of the CDR3 is TGTGCCAGCTCACCCACGCAGGGGAGAGGCGAGCAGTACTTC.